This entry concerns a single T cell receptor beta chain. In its sample, this clonotype was seen many times. Its target antigen remains unknown. No base quality information exists; no much larger clone differs at one position. Library preparation was by 5' RACE. For the blood and skin samples, TCR RNA was reverse transcribed with SuperScript IV using primers for the alpha and beta constant regions. The ligated cDNA was amplified by four rounds of PCR, in which nested alpha and beta constant region primers were used together with the SP2 primer. Using T4 RNA ligase 1, an oligonucleotide carrying both the Illumina SP2 primer and a UMI was ligated onto the 3' end of the cDNA. To prevent hairpin formation, the 12-nucleotide UMI was made up of two random hexamers with an eight-base spacer between them. From the second PCR onward, TCR alpha and beta chain libraries were processed separately, and dual indexing was applied for multiplexing. After pooling, the indexed libraries were analyzed by capillary electrophoresis and sequenced on either an Illumina MiSeq or NextSeq. To boost base diversity and improve cluster recognition, PhiX DNA at roughly 4.5-8% was spiked into the libraries. The study's own analysis went as follows. Demultiplexor took UMIs from read 2, joined the UMIs to the TCR sequence from read 1, and separated reads according to sample indices. V and J genes and V-J junctions were identified by Decombinator, which gave every TCR a five-part identifier that included V and J deletions. UMIs were used by Collapsinator to correct sequencing errors and PCR amplification heterogeneity, so that a UMI-based abundance was obtained for each TCR. Identifiers were converted to nucleotide sequence by CDR3Translator and translated to amino acids, and CDR3 regions were extracted on the basis of terminal motifs. Error-corrected counts of alpha and beta TCRs from blood and skin were compared after being normalized to the amount of input RNA. The public reads were reprocessed in TCRdb via fastp at Q25 and MiXCR, keeping in-frame beta chains. Rows are unified per CDR3 protein, each entry keeping the most common DNA and genes. TCRdb, rather than the study authors, made the V and J calls. The sample profile shows more than 20,000 distinct CDR3 sequences; roughly 25% of them were found once. 1.8% of the sample goes to the ten largest clones.

For whole blood analysis, approximately 2.4 ml of peripheral blood was collected from healthy adult volunteers into Tempus tubes, and RNA was extracted following the manufacturer's instructions. Using 3' ligation of a UMI-containing oligonucleotide to TCR cDNA, the study laid out a robust and sensitive protocol to amplify, sequence and analyze TCRs. Total RNA, without cell sorting, was DNase treated with RQ1 DNase before reverse transcription, targeting roughly 1 to 1000 ng input. Skin biopsy and whole blood libraries were made to test pipeline robustness in samples where T cells form a minority population. This sample is drawn from a study of naive and memory T cell subsets (TCRdb year 2017). For context, the study as a whole: In the figure summarizing the skin biopsy and whole blood samples, roughly 10 blood donors, 7 tuberculin skin test biopsies and 3 saline control biopsies were reported. PCR2 was typically run as a SYBR Green qPCR and stopped at a set threshold, although low-input samples could use end-point PCR of around 6 cycles instead. Study-level results and caveats: The potential sensitivity of the RNA-based method to TCR transcript changes with T cell activation and differentiation was acknowledged.

From cysteine to phenylalanine, the CDR3 is 15 amino acids long. The retained sequence is limited to the CDR3, 45 bases, with the frame set at the first base. The V end gives up 6 bases and the J end 4 bases, leaving 10 bases in the junction not matched to a gene. CDR1 SGHTA and CDR2 FQGNSA were looked up in the germline V gene. The TCR originated in a female donor in good health. Recombination connected TRBV7-2 to TRBJ1-2; 8 bases in the middle match TRBD1. This receptor carries the CDR3 CASSSAGGAGYGYTF. The bases read TGTGCCAGCAGTTCGGCAGGGGGCGCTGGCTATGGCTACACCTTC.